The entry below gives a single T cell receptor (beta chain) sequence along with its context. CD4+CD25+CD127- Tregs, CD4+CD25- non-Tregs, CD4 and CD8 cells were sorted. The source of the sample is a study of Tregs in tolerant kidney transplant recipients. The CDR3 sequence is 16 residues long. Germline V CDR1 and CDR2: SGHKS, YYEKEE (reference sequence). The V end was cut by 4 bases, the J end by 0 bases, with 14 bases between. Sequencing used immunoSEQ multiplex PCR; TCRdb keeps in-frame clones, though not all of them. Of about 240,000 clones listed, around 81% are singletons. The rearrangement uses TRBV5-5 and TRBJ1-5; D remains ambiguous. Sequenced material: CD4+ T cells from blood. This receptor was identified in a human donor in good health. CDR3 DNA: TGTGCCAGCAGCCCGGGCGGGAGTTATAGCAATCAGCCCCAGCATTTT. Amino acids: CASSPGGSYSNQPQHF.